This TCR beta chain was documented in a study of blood T cells in healthy people across ages. The use of a sample-barcoded 5' primer and a J-beta primer mix characterized a second PCR of about 6 to 11 cycles. Each cDNA molecule carried a tag from a template-switch adaptor that contained 12 random nucleotides. TCRdb processed the 5' RACE reads anew with MiXCR; each CDR3 protein has one entry. Of around 940,000 distinct CDR3 sequences in the sample, roughly 51% were seen once. The CDR3 covers 15 residues. The V gene's germline CDR1 is LNHNV and CDR2 YYDKDF (reference sequence). V lost 0 bases and J 4 bases, leaving 11 bases between the germline ends.

The sequence was collected from a woman aged 55-70 years in good health. Source material: blood. The V and J genes are TRBV15 and TRBJ2-3; D is perhaps TRBD2 (5 bases). The DNA of the CDR3 is TGTGCCACCAGCAGAGAAGGTAGCGAGGCAGATACGCAGTATTTT. This gives the protein CATSREGSEADTQYF.